Presented here are 28 T cell receptor beta chains from one specimen sequenced in a study of blood T cell repertoires in COVID-19. Using immunoSEQ multiplex PCR, the repertoire was profiled, and TCRdb retains in-frame clones only, with some absent. In the table there are around 250,000 clones, 85% to 90% of which are singletons. Specimen: peripheral blood. These receptors came from a man aged 55 to 69 with acute or convalescent COVID-19.

This clone appeared once. V usage is TRBV29-1 and J usage is TRBJ2-7; TRBD1 matches 10 bases. With 6 bases clipped from V and 9 bases from J, the junction kept 11 bases outside the gene matches. The length of the CDR3 is 13 residues. Germline lookup yields CDR1 SQVTM and CDR2 ANQGSEA. CDR3 in DNA: TGCAGCGTGGGAGCTGGACAGGGGGTGGGGCAGTACTTC. As protein: CSVGAGQGVGQYF.

The CDR3 coding sequence is TGTGCCAGTAGTCCCTATAAGCGGGGAGGGCCCTACAATGAGCAGTTCTTC. Translation gives CASSPYKRGGPYNEQFF. The genes are TRBV19 and TRBJ2-1, with TRBD2 matching 7 bases. The CDR3 is 17 residues long. V was clipped by 5 bases and J by 2 bases; unmatched bases: 12. The V gene's germline CDR1 is LNHDA and CDR2 SQIVND (reference sequence).

This chain connects TRBV18 to TRBJ1-1, with 7 bases identical to TRBD1. The CDR3 spans 13 residues. Per the germline V gene, CDR1 is KGHSH and CDR2 is LQKENI. Trimming took 5 bases from V and 4 from J; bases not matched to a gene: 4. The CDR3 sequence is CASSMTGSTEAFF. CDR3 nucleotides: TGTGCCAGCTCAATGACAGGGAGCACTGAAGCTTTCTTT. The entire variable domain, with the rest obtained from reference TRBV18 and TRBJ1-1, is as follows: NAGVMQNPRHLVRRRGQEARLRCSPMKGHSHVYWYRQLPEEGLKFMVYLQKENIIDESGMPKERFSAEFPKEGPSILRIQQVVRGDSAAYFCASSMTGSTEAFFGQGTRLTVV.

The V gene is TRBV28, the J gene TRBJ1-3; TRBD1 matches at 7 bases. Looked up from germline, CDR1 is MDHEN and CDR2 is SYDVKM. The CDR3 contains 15 residues. V shed 6 bases and J 4 bases; nucleotides not matched to a gene: 9. The CDR3: CASSKQGSGGNTIYF. The CDR3 nucleotides are TGTGCCAGCAGCAAACAGGGGTCCGGAGGAAACACCATATATTTT.

The gene calls are TRBV4-3 and TRBJ2-3; possible D gene TRBD1, 5 bases. This CDR3 comprises 15 residues. Trimming left V 0 bases short and J 2 bases short, with 9 bases between. The germline V gene encodes CDR1 LGHNA and CDR2 YSLEER. The DNA for the CDR3 is TGCGCCAGCAGCCAAGATAAGGGGAACACAGATACGCAGTATTTT. Protein product: CASSQDKGNTDTQYF.

This clone was counted only a few times. This chain uses TRBV18 with TRBJ1-2; D is unclear. The CDR3 loop spans 13 amino acids. Deletions cut 2 bases from V and 0 bases from J, with 4 bases between. Germline assignment: CDR1 KGHSH and CDR2 LQKENI. As DNA, the CDR3 is TGTGCCAGCTCACCATTAGCTAACTATGGCTACACCTTC. This encodes CASSPLANYGYTF.

The chain carries TRBV9 and TRBJ2-5; 8 nucleotides line up with TRBD2. CDR1 is SGDLS, CDR2 YYNGEE, per germline. This CDR3 contains 16 residues. V gave up 3 bases and J gave up 5 bases; unmatched junction bases: 12. Here the CDR3 DNA reads TGTGCCAGCAGCGGTAAAGCGGGAGTTTCAGAGGAGACCCAGTACTTC. Protein: CASSGKAGVSEETQYF.

The rearrangement joins TRBV6-6 to TRBJ2-3; 12 bases line up with TRBD2. CDR3 size: 16 residues. Trimming removed 6 bases from V and 5 bases from J; junction bases left unmatched: 9. In germline, CDR1 is MNHNY, CDR2 SVGAGI (reference sequence). CDR3 coding DNA: TGTGCCAGCAGAACCCCTAGCGGGAGGGGGAAAGATACGCAGTATTTT. Translating gives CASRTPSGRGKDTQYF.

In this sample, this clone turned up once. The rearrangement links TRBV19 to TRBJ2-7, with D unclear. Trimming removed 1 base from V and 3 bases from J, with 13 bases in between. The length of the CDR3 is 15 residues. Germline V gene sequence: CDR1 LNHDA, CDR2 SQIVND (reference sequence). The CDR3 nucleotides read TGTGCCAGTAGTATAGGGCCCCTTAATATCTACGAGCAGTACTTC. This codes for CASSIGPLNIYEQYF. Full variable domain (rest looked up from reference TRBV19 and TRBJ2-7): DGGITQSPKYLFRKEGQNVTLSCEQNLNHDAMYWYRQDPGQGLRLIYYSQIVNDFQKGDIAEGYSVSREKKESFPLTVTSAQKNPTAFYLCASSIGPLNIYEQYFGPGTRLTVT.

The count of this clone is one. The chain links TRBV5-5 to TRBJ1-5, with a tentative D call TRBD1 (5 bases). There are 15 residues in the CDR3. Germline CDR1 is SGHKS and CDR2 is YYEKEE (reference sequence). Trimming cost V 4 bases and J 6 bases, with 17 bases left between them. The CDR3 sequence is CASSQWGGSIQPQHF. CDR3 DNA: TGTGCCAGCAGCCAGTGGGGGGGTTCGATTCAGCCCCAGCATTTT.

The chain recombines TRBV28 with TRBJ1-5; D is perhaps TRBD1 (5 bases). Trimming pared 2 bases from V and 5 bases from J, leaving 16 bases between. There are 16 residues in the CDR3. Germline-derived CDR1 and CDR2 are MDHEN and SYDVKM. CDR3 in amino acids: CASSLGSGEEDQPQHF. The CDR3 nucleotides are TGTGCCAGCAGTTTAGGGTCGGGGGAGGAGGATCAGCCCCAGCATTTT.

The chain couples TRBV5-1 to TRBJ2-1; D uncertain. Trimming took off 0 bases at V and 5 bases at J, with 9 bases between the two ends. This CDR3 is built from 14 residues. Germline V gene sequence: CDR1 SGHRS, CDR2 YFSETQ. DNA for the CDR3: TGCGCCAGCAGCTTGGACTTCGAGAACAATGAGCAGTTCTTC. Its protein is CASSLDFENNEQFF.

V is TRBV6-6 and J is TRBJ1-1; 7 nucleotides match TRBD1. The CDR3 is made up of 12 amino acids. V shed 6 bases and J 4 bases; nucleotides not matched to a gene: 2. Per germline, CDR1 MNHNY and CDR2 SVGAGI (reference sequence). This CDR3 reads CASRQGLTEAFF. CDR3 nucleotides: TGTGCCAGCAGACAGGGGCTCACTGAAGCTTTCTTT.

Remarks on this clone: This same CDR3 is encoded by further DNA sequences in the sample. The chain has TRBV7-2 and TRBJ2-3, with 7 bases that match TRBD2. The CDR3 runs 15 residues. CDR1 is SGHTA, CDR2 FQGNSA, per germline. Losses at the gene ends were 2 bases for V and 1 base for J; bases not matched to a gene: 3. CDR3: CASSLFSGGTDTQYF. CDR3 bases: TGTGCCAGCAGCTTATTCAGCGGGGGCACAGATACGCAGTATTTT.

The chain joins TRBV5-1 to TRBJ2-5; 15 nucleotides match TRBD2. The V gene's germline CDR1 is SGHRS and CDR2 YFSETQ. The CDR3 is made up of 16 amino acids. V lost 3 bases, J lost 4 bases, and 4 bases stayed unmatched. The CDR3 coding sequence is TGCGCCAGCAGCTCGAGGACTAGCGGGGGGGCAGAGACCCAGTACTTC. As protein: CASSSRTSGGAETQYF. The full variable domain, with the rest looked up from reference TRBV5-1 and TRBJ2-5, is KAGVTQTPRYLIKTRGQQVTLSCSPISGHRSVSWYQQTPGQGLQFLFEYFSETQRNKGNFPGRFSGRQFSNSRSEMNVSTLELGDSALYLCASSSRTSGGAETQYFGPGTRLLVL.

V is TRBV30 and J is TRBJ1-6, with D perhaps TRBD1 (6 bases). Between the trimmed V and J ends, which lost 0 bases and 6 bases, there was a span of 9 bases. CDR1 GTSNPN and CDR2 SVGIG come from the germline V gene (reference sequence). The CDR3 consists of 14 residues. Here the CDR3 reads CAWSVRGGNSPLHF. DNA for the CDR3: TGTGCCTGGAGTGTACGAGGGGGTAATTCACCCCTCCACTTT.

The chain uses TRBV7-8 and TRBJ1-6; D is undetermined. V was shortened by 6 bases and J by 5 bases, with 14 bases between the two germline ends. Germline V lookup: CDR1 SGHVS, CDR2 FQNEAQ. The CDR3 sequence is 15 residues long. The CDR3 here is CASSLTTQNNSPLHF. DNA of the CDR3: TGTGCCAGCAGTCTAACGACACAAAATAATTCACCCCTCCACTTT.

V and J are TRBV25-1 and TRBJ2-5; perhaps TRBD2 as D (5 bases). Germline assignment: CDR1 MGHDK and CDR2 SYGVNS. Between the trimmed V and J ends, which lost 2 bases and 2 bases, there was a span of 9 bases. This CDR3 spans 14 amino acids. CDR3 amino acids: CASSEVGVQETQYF. The CDR3 nucleotides are TGTGCCAGCAGTGAAGTGGGAGTTCAAGAGACCCAGTACTTC.

The rearrangement links TRBV7-9 to TRBJ2-7; D uncertain. CDR3 length: 11 amino acids. Germline-derived CDR1 and CDR2 are SEHNR and FQNEAQ (reference sequence). The ends were cut back, 5 bases at V and 2 bases at J, with 4 bases in the middle. Here the CDR3 DNA reads TGTGCCAGCAGCCTAACCTACGAGCAGTACTTC. This sequence encodes CASSLTYEQYF.

The chain combines TRBV30 with TRBJ1-1, with D unresolved. CDR3 length equals 10 residues. Trimming cost V 4 bases and J 7 bases, with 7 bases left between them. CDR1 is GTSNPN and CDR2 is SVGIG in the germline V gene (reference sequence). The DNA for the CDR3 is TGTGCCTGGAAAGGAGGTGAAGCTTTCTTT. It is translated as CAWKGGEAFF.

This chain links TRBV20-1 with TRBJ1-5; D gene uncertain. The V gene lost 3 bases and the J gene lost 2 bases, with 11 bases spanning the gap. The germline V gene encodes CDR1 DFQATT and CDR2 SNEGSKA (reference sequence). The CDR3 has 14 amino acids. In DNA form, the CDR3 reads TGCAGTGCTAGTTCCGGGGTTGGCAATCAGCCCCAGCATTTT. Translation gives CSASSGVGNQPQHF.

The V and J genes are TRBV12-3 or TRBV12-4 and TRBJ2-1, with TRBD2 identical over 10 bases. V lost 7 bases, J lost 10 bases, and 4 bases stayed unmatched. This CDR3 has 12 amino acids. The CDR3 DNA reads as TGTGCCAGCAAACTAGCGGGATTGGAGCAGTTCTTC. It is translated as CASKLAGLEQFF.

The genes are TRBV30 and TRBJ1-4, with a possible D match to TRBD1 (5 bases). The germline V gene has CDR1 GTSNPN and CDR2 SVGIG (reference sequence). The length of the CDR3 is 15 residues. V gave up 1 base and J gave up 7 bases, with 16 bases separating them. The CDR3 DNA reads as TGTGCCTGGAGTGATCGGCAGGGATGGTTTGAAAAACTGTTTTTT. It translates to CAWSDRQGWFEKLFF.

The chain is built from TRBV30 and TRBJ1-5, with D possibly TRBD1 on 5 matching bases. Germline loops: CDR1 GTSNPN, CDR2 SVGIG (reference sequence). The CDR3 spans 15 residues. V was cut by 2 bases and J by 2 bases, with 13 bases left in between. CDR3 protein: CAWSSAGRGNQPQHF. The DNA of the CDR3 is TGTGCCTGGAGTTCGGCCGGCAGGGGCAATCAGCCCCAGCATTTT.

The CDR3 sequence is CASSLEPGQENYEQYF. CDR3 DNA: TGTGCCAGCAGTCTTGAACCGGGACAGGAGAACTACGAGCAGTACTTC. This chain links TRBV7-9 with TRBJ2-7, with 8 bases lining up with TRBD1. Germline V gene sequence: CDR1 SEHNR, CDR2 FQNEAQ (reference sequence). V gave up 6 bases and J gave up 3 bases; unmatched junction bases: 13. The CDR3 contains 16 residues.

The CDR3 nucleotides are TGTGCCTGGACCTCGAGCGGGAGCCGCACAGATACGCAGTATTTT. Protein product: CAWTSSGSRTDTQYF. The rearrangement uses TRBV30 and TRBJ2-3; 8 nucleotides agree with TRBD2. The V gene end was trimmed by 4 bases and the J gene end by 1 base; junction bases not matched to a gene: 7. CDR3 length: 15 residues. CDR1 GTSNPN and CDR2 SVGIG come from the germline V gene (reference sequence).

The rearrangement links TRBV5-4 to TRBJ2-7; maybe TRBD1 (6 bases). Per germline, CDR1 SGHNT and CDR2 YYREEE (reference sequence). V dropped 2 bases and J dropped 1 base, with 10 bases sitting between them. The CDR3 is 14 residues long. The CDR3: CASSLPGQSYEQYF. For the CDR3, the DNA is TGTGCCAGCAGCTTACCAGGACAGTCCTACGAGCAGTACTTC.

The chain uses TRBV19 and TRBJ1-5; 8 bases align to TRBD1. CDR1 is LNHDA, CDR2 SQIVND, per germline (reference sequence). V lost 5 bases and J lost 4; bases outside the gene matches: 10. The CDR3 spans 16 residues. The CDR3 loop reads CASSGSNRGENQPQHF. For the CDR3, the DNA is TGTGCCAGTAGTGGGAGCAACAGGGGGGAAAATCAGCCCCAGCATTTT. The complete variable domain, with remaining parts taken from reference TRBV19 and TRBJ1-5, reads DGGITQSPKYLFRKEGQNVTLSCEQNLNHDAMYWYRQDPGQGLRLIYYSQIVNDFQKGDIAEGYSVSREKKESFPLTVTSAQKNPTAFYLCASSGSNRGENQPQHFGDGTRLSIL.